This T cell receptor beta chain appears in the sequencing data of a study of blood T cell repertoires in COVID-19. Study overall: Researchers got acute and convalescent COVID-19 samples from the United States, Italy and Spain. Sources were T cells, B-cell-depleted T cells, or PBMCs; the material itself was cDNA or gDNA.

Per the study methods: Nucleated cell number was recorded as an estimate derived from reference gene primer amplification. Data came from immunoSEQ multiplex PCR; TCRdb stores just in-frame clones and leaves some out. V, J and clone size derive from that table, while D and trimming were established from the DNA sequence. The data show approximately 290,000 clones, roughly 90% seen once. V trimming: 0 bases; J trimming: 7 bases; junction bases outside the gene matches: 4. The CDR3 is 16 residues long. Germline V gives CDR1 SGHTA, CDR2 FQGNSA. The sequence came from a woman aged 60-75 years with acute or convalescent COVID-19. Sequenced input: peripheral blood. The V gene is TRBV7-2, the J gene TRBJ2-1, with 12 bases fitting TRBD2. CDR3 bases: TGTGCCAGCAGCTTAGCTGCTAGCGGGGGGGGTAATGAGCAGTTCTTC. Translated: CASSLAASGGGNEQFF.